Sequencing of this T cell receptor (beta chain) was carried out in a study of response to subunit inactivated influenza vaccine. Germline V CDR1 and CDR2: KGHSH, LQKENI. V was shortened by 3 bases and J by 2 bases, with 10 bases between the two germline ends. The CDR3 totals 15 residues. With regard to this clonotype: Its antigen is undetermined.

Findings and limits, study-wide: Seasonal influenza vaccination, on each occasion, was suggested by the authors to recruit few new T cells.

MiXCR, applied by TCRdb to the RT-PCR reads, yields one record per CDR3 protein. The data show hundreds of thousands of distinct CDR3 sequences, with about 18% seen just once and about a tenth held by the top ten. The sequence was collected from a man between 45 and 60 years old who received an inactivated influenza vaccine. Sequenced here: PBMCs from blood, sampled 4 to 6 days after vaccination. The chain links TRBV18 to TRBJ2-2, with unresolved D. CDR3 loop: CASSPYPVNTGELFF. CDR3 bases: TGTGCCAGCTCACCCTATCCAGTCAACACCGGGGAGCTGTTTTTT.